One and the same sample provided the 12 T cell receptor beta chains below, sequenced in a study of T-cell reconstitution after alpha-beta-depleted transplantation in children. Unique molecular identifiers were used in preparing the TCRbeta library. TCRdb fed the PCR reads into MiXCR, producing one record per CDR3 protein. Of around 440,000 distinct CDR3 sequences in the sample, around 15% were seen once. This sample comprised PBMCs, mostly from graft donor cells, obtained 360 days after TCRalphabeta/CD19-depleted stem cell transplant. The source is a boy less than two years old who had a stem cell transplant for Wiskott-Aldrich syndrome, so the T cells may come from the graft donor.

This clonotype was found a few times. The J gene is TRBJ2-5, the V gene TRBV12-3 or TRBV12-4; 14 bases match TRBD2. The CDR3 runs to 19 residues. V was clipped by 5 bases and J by 1 base; unmatched bases: 12. The CDR3 DNA follows: TGTGCCAGCAGTCCCCTGCCGGGACTAGCGGGAGTTCTCCAAGAGACCCAGTACTTC. Its protein is CASSPLPGLAGVLQETQYF.

This clonotype was picked up a small number of times. This chain links TRBV12-3 or TRBV12-4 with TRBJ2-1; D possibly corresponds to TRBD2 (5 bases). V lost 2 bases to trimming and J lost 9 bases, with 8 bases between them. CDR3 size: 12 residues. The CDR3 here is CASSLSGVEQFF. In DNA form, the CDR3 reads TGTGCCAGCAGTTTATCCGGGGTTGAGCAGTTCTTC.

This clonotype has just a few counts. The rearrangement uses TRBV28 and TRBJ2-7; a weak D match, TRBD1 (6 bases). This CDR3 has 12 amino acids. Trimming took 4 bases from V and 5 from J, leaving 9 bases between them. The V gene's germline CDR1 is MDHEN and CDR2 SYDVKM. The CDR3 DNA reads TGTGCCAGCAGTTCAGGGGCCCACGAGCAGTACTTC. Encoded protein: CASSSGAHEQYF. Supplemented by reference TRBV28 and TRBJ2-7, the full variable domain reads DVKVTQSSRYLVKRTGEKVFLECVQDMDHENMFWYRQDPGLGLRLIYFSYDVKMKEKGDIPEGYSVSREKKERFSLILESASTNQTSMYLCASSSGAHEQYFGPGTRLTVT.

This clonotype was observed at least ten times. This chain joins TRBV5-1 and TRBJ1-2; TRBD1 matches at 8 bases. The CDR3 is made up of 13 amino acids. Germline-derived CDR1 and CDR2 are SGHRS and YFSETQ. After removal of 3 bases from V and 8 bases from J, the junction contained 6 bases not matched to a gene. The chain's CDR3 is CASSSGQGKGYTF. The CDR3 nucleotides are TGCGCCAGCAGCTCAGGACAGGGAAAAGGCTACACCTTC.

This clonotype was recorded a few times. This sequence joins TRBV10-3 and TRBJ2-1, with D perhaps matching TRBD1 (5 bases). The ends were cut back, 6 bases at V and 7 bases at J, with 19 bases in the middle. The CDR3 is 15 residues long. In germline, CDR1 is ENHRY, CDR2 SYGVKD. The CDR3 sequence: CAIRPQRGLRNEQFF. The CDR3 region has the DNA TGTGCCATCAGGCCGCAAAGGGGCCTGAGGAATGAGCAGTTCTTC.

This clonotype appeared a few times. The gene calls are TRBV14 and TRBJ2-5, with D perhaps given as TRBD1 or TRBD2 (5 bases each). From germline, CDR1 is SGHDN and CDR2 FVKESK. Trimming pared 6 bases from V and 1 base from J, leaving 18 bases between. The CDR3 extends over 16 amino acids. The CDR3 nucleotides read TGTGCCAGCAGTTTGGGGGTCAGAGGTAGCCAAGAGACCCAGTACTTC. It encodes CASSLGVRGSQETQYF.

This clonotype was counted between two and nine times. V and J are TRBV5-1 and TRBJ1-2, with D possibly being TRBD1 (5 bases). The germline gives CDR1 SGHRS, CDR2 YFSETQ. The CDR3 has 16 residues. The V gene lost 0 bases and the J gene lost 2 bases, with 14 bases spanning the gap. The CDR3 nucleotides read TGCGCCAGCAGCTTGGCCGATCCCGGGGGAAACTATGGCTACACCTTC. Translated, it gives CASSLADPGGNYGYTF.

The chain recombines TRBV9 with TRBJ2-1; TRBD2 agrees at 7 bases. With V trimmed by 2 bases and J by 7 bases, 9 bases remained unmatched. Per the germline V gene, CDR1 is SGDLS and CDR2 is YYNGEE. This CDR3 has 15 amino acids. CDR3: CASSVGGRARNEQFF. The CDR3 DNA reads TGTGCCAGCAGCGTTGGGGGGAGGGCCAGGAATGAGCAGTTCTTC.

This clonotype was counted a few times. V and J are TRBV5-1 and TRBJ2-1; D gene uncertain. This CDR3 is 15 amino acids long. With 4 bases removed from V and 2 bases from J, the gap between germline ends came to 13 bases. Germline values: CDR1 SGHRS, CDR2 YFSETQ. The CDR3 sequence: CASSQGADTYNEQFF. The CDR3 nucleotides read TGCGCCAGCAGCCAAGGAGCCGACACCTACAATGAGCAGTTCTTC.

The chain recombines TRBV28 with TRBJ1-5; possible D gene TRBD1, 5 bases. This CDR3 is built from 14 residues. Trimming shortened V by 1 base and J by 6 bases, and 10 bases separated the two germline ends. CDR1 is MDHEN and CDR2 is SYDVKM in the germline V gene. The CDR3 loop reads CASSLFGDGQPQHF. In DNA form, the CDR3 reads TGTGCCAGCAGTTTATTCGGGGACGGTCAGCCCCAGCATTTT.

This clonotype was seen more than once but under ten times. This rearrangement joins TRBV14 to TRBJ1-2, with D unresolved. The CDR3 has 13 residues. Germline values: CDR1 SGHDN, CDR2 FVKESK. V was clipped by 1 base and J by 8 bases, with 11 bases between them. The CDR3 coding sequence is TGTGCCAGCAGCCAAGTCTTTAAGGCGGGCTACACCTTC. The encoded protein is CASSQVFKAGYTF. Filled out from reference TRBV14 and TRBJ1-2, the complete variable domain reads EAGVTQFPSHSVIEKGQTVTLRCDPISGHDNLYWYRRVMGKEIKFLLHFVKESKQDESGMPNNRFLAERTGGTYSTLKVQPAELEDSGVYFCASSQVFKAGYTFGSGTRLTVV.

This clonotype has more than one count but fewer than ten. This chain links TRBV5-1 with TRBJ2-3; D might be TRBD1 (5 bases). Germline assignment: CDR1 SGHRS and CDR2 YFSETQ. The V and J ends lost 2 bases and 0 bases respectively, with 10 bases between them. The CDR3 consists of 15 residues. The CDR3 loop reads CASSFRTPSTDTQYF. CDR3 nucleotides: TGCGCCAGCAGCTTTCGGACACCCAGCACAGATACGCAGTATTTT.